Listed below are T cell receptor beta chains from one sample, sequenced in a study of blood T cell repertoires in COVID-19. Profiled with immunoSEQ multiplex PCR; TCRdb holds only in-frame clones, not every one. The table shows about 220,000 clones, with 80% to 90% occurring only once. Sequencing was performed on peripheral blood. These receptors were collected from a woman aged 60-75 years who had recovered from COVID-19. The conserved cysteine and the conserved F or W are not part of the CDR3 here. The order of the fields is J gene, V gene, clone size, CDR3 length, CDR3 protein. Clone size is given for some rows only: seen once, a few or many times, or a class if the clone is expanded.

TRBJ2-2 | TRBV30 | NA | 13 | AWSVMAGNTGELF
TRBJ1-1 | TRBV4-1 | few | 12 | ASSQPAGITEAF
TRBJ1-6 | TRBV6-1 | NA | 14 | ASSGRGTGPNSPLH
TRBJ2-2 | TRBV27 | NA | 14 | ASSSWTTAGTGELF
TRBJ2-3 | TRBV9 | NA | 14 | ASSQSAHSSTDTQY
TRBJ2-3 | TRBV6-4 | NA | 11 | ASSDSMRGTQY
TRBJ2-2 | TRBV10-3 | NA | 12 | AISAQTNTGELF
TRBJ1-1 | TRBV5-6 | NA | 12 | ASSWTSGTPGAF
TRBJ2-7 | TRBV6-2/TRBV6-3 | NA | 14 | ASSSPNRWKSYEQY
TRBJ2-5 | TRBV5-4 | NA | 13 | ASSPSGRGQETQY
TRBJ1-6 | TRBV19 | NA | 14 | ASRERWSSYNSPLH
TRBJ2-1 | TRBV10-1 | NA | 12 | ASTWTRNLFEQF
TRBJ1-2 | TRBV19 | NA | 10 | ASTPRSYGYT
TRBJ2-4 | TRBV4-1 | NA | 14 | ASSQVLQGSKNIQY
TRBJ2-1 | TRBV27 | NA | 13 | ASSRTSGGYNEQF
TRBJ1-5 | TRBV6-2/TRBV6-3 | NA | 13 | ASSARTAGNQPQH